The sequence of this T cell receptor (beta chain) was determined in a study of cytomegalovirus exposure and HLA in healthy donors. Study-level information: The Caucasian-associated ancestry cluster contained about 80% of the approximately 420 genotyped donors.

Germline V CDR1 and CDR2: LGHNA, YNFKEQ. V was shortened by 0 bases and J by 5 bases, with 11 bases between the two germline ends. This CDR3 is built from 15 residues. As for this clone: What it binds is unknown.

Whole-study findings and limits: In a later analysis, TCR beta V- and J-gene trimming showed a link to a missense DCLRE1C variant. For most TCR sequences rarity was the rule, although some public TCRs occurred in many donors. Some TCR beta chains (roughly 160 of them) were listed as cytomegalovirus-associated.

PCR amplification relied on 60 Vbeta primers (plus 13 Jbeta primers). Libraries were prepared by immunoSEQ multiplex PCR; TCRdb keeps only in-frame clonotypes and omits some of them. The sample has fewer than 150,000 clones; approximately 71% are singletons. The sample was PBMCs. This receptor was identified in a woman between 45 and 60 years old in good health and CMV-seronegative. The gene calls are TRBV4-2 and TRBJ2-1, with D possibly being TRBD2 (6 bases). CDR3 sequence reads: CASSQDMGGHNEQFF. CDR3 in DNA: TGTGCCAGCAGCCAAGATATGGGGGGACACAATGAGCAGTTCTTC.